This TCR beta chain derives from a study of T cells in Graves' hyperthyroidism and ophthalmopathy. This clonotype was recorded at least ten times. V gave up 2 bases and J gave up 3 bases; unmatched junction bases: 8. The CDR3 is 18 amino acids. Germline V gene lookup returns CDR1 SGHDT and CDR2 YYEEEE. The study defined stable Graves' hyperthyroidism as no ophthalmopathy progression within 18 months. RNA transcripts gave rise to amplified TCR beta CDR3 regions. Primed by the HTBI set, a first-round RT-PCR was run on the TCR CDR3. TCRdb reprocessed the multiplex PCR reads via MiXCR and lists one record per CDR3 protein. The sample yields about 340,000 distinct CDR3 sequences, 21% seen once.

The chain recombines TRBV5-6 with TRBJ2-4, with 13 positions matching TRBD2. The receptor was isolated from a woman aged 45-65 years with Graves' hyperthyroidism. The sequencing sample was made of blood. The CDR3, as DNA: TGTGCCAGCAGCTTCCGGACTAGCGGGGGCCCGGGCAAAAACATTCAGTACTTC. It is translated as CASSFRTSGGPGKNIQYF. Full variable domain (missing parts from reference TRBV5-6 and TRBJ2-4): DAGVTQSPTHLIKTRGQQVTLRCSPKSGHDTVSWYQQALGQGPQFIFQYYEEEERQRGNFPDRFSGHQFPNYSSELNVNALLLGDSALYLCASSFRTSGGPGKNIQYFGAGTRLSVL.